The next 11 T cell receptor beta chains were all read from a single sample in a study of cytomegalovirus exposure and HLA in healthy donors. The study ran its PCR with 60 Vbeta and 13 Jbeta primers. Method: immunoSEQ multiplex PCR; TCRdb's copy keeps in-frame clones and lacks some. The sample includes roughly 200,000 clones, 70% to 80% seen only once; the top ten take 1.5% to 2%. The sample taken for sequencing was PBMCs. Receptors were obtained from a man aged 30 to 45 in good health and CMV-seronegative.

The chain carries TRBV29-1 and TRBJ2-1; 7 bases map to TRBD1. The J segment lost 4 bases and the V segment lost 7 bases, leaving 7 bases of the junction unmatched. There are 13 residues in the CDR3. The germline V gene encodes CDR1 SQVTM and CDR2 ANQGSEA. CDR3 coding DNA: TGCAGCGGCCGGGACAGCCTATACAATGAGCAGTTCTTC. This encodes CSGRDSLYNEQFF.

This clone was counted between two and nine times. The V gene is TRBV10-2, the J gene TRBJ2-2; D not resolved. Germline V gene data show CDR1 as WSHSY and CDR2 as SAAADI. Trimming took 6 bases from V and 0 from J, leaving 8 bases between them. The CDR3 loop spans 14 amino acids. The CDR3 DNA is TGCGCCAGCAGGGGTGACTCGAACACCGGGGAGCTGTTTTTT. Translation: CASRGDSNTGELFF.

The chain couples TRBV7-6 to TRBJ2-6; D ambiguous. Trimming removed 5 bases from V and 0 bases from J, with 5 bases in between. There are 14 residues in the CDR3. The germline V gene encodes CDR1 SGHVS and CDR2 FNYEAQ. The CDR3 here is CASSPNSGANVLTF. The CDR3 DNA follows: TGTGCCAGCAGCCCCAACTCTGGGGCCAACGTCCTGACTTTC.

This chain connects TRBV28 to TRBJ2-2; 9 bases line up with TRBD2. This CDR3 comprises 15 residues. The trim removed 6 bases at V and 1 base at J, leaving 3 bases unmatched. Germline-derived CDR1 and CDR2 are MDHEN and SYDVKM. The CDR3 sequence: CASSRLAENTGELFF. The DNA for the CDR3 is TGTGCCAGCAGCCGACTAGCGGAGAACACCGGGGAGCTGTTTTTT.

V and J are TRBV25-1 and TRBJ1-2, with 9 bases matching TRBD1. The V gene end was trimmed by 4 bases and the J gene end by 8 bases; junction bases not matched to a gene: 8. CDR3 length: 14 amino acids. Per germline, CDR1 MGHDK and CDR2 SYGVNS. CDR3 in amino acids: CASSAGLDRGGYTF. For the CDR3, the DNA is TGTGCCAGCAGTGCCGGCCTGGACAGGGGCGGCTACACCTTC.

This chain connects TRBV7-2 to TRBJ2-3, with D perhaps TRBD2 (5 bases). The CDR3 covers 13 residues. The V end was cut by 5 bases, the J end by 4 bases, with 10 bases between. Germline loops: CDR1 SGHTA, CDR2 FQGNSA. CDR3 coding DNA: TGTGCCAGCAGCGGGAGATGGTCAGATACGCAGTATTTT. It translates to CASSGRWSDTQYF.

The CDR3 loop reads CASTTGSSKLFF. CDR3 nucleotide sequence: TGTGCCAGCACAACAGGATCTTCAAAACTGTTTTTT. The chain combines TRBV27 with TRBJ1-4; maybe TRBD1 (5 bases). The length of the CDR3 is 12 residues. The V end was cut by 7 bases, the J end by 10 bases, with 13 bases between. Per the germline V gene, CDR1 is MNHEY and CDR2 is SMNVEV (reference sequence).

This clone was seen only a few times. The chain uses TRBV7-6 and TRBJ2-7, with TRBD1 matching over 8 bases. The germline V gene encodes CDR1 SGHVS and CDR2 FNYEAQ. The ends lost 2 bases at V and 3 bases at J; junction bases unmatched: 12. This CDR3 comprises 17 residues. The CDR3 DNA follows: TGTGCCAGCAGCTTATATTCGGACAGGGTCAACAACTACGAGCAGTACTTC. Protein sequence: CASSLYSDRVNNYEQYF.

This clone was observed a handful of times. The chain uses TRBV7-6 and TRBJ2-7; D may be TRBD2 (6 bases). Germline CDR1 is SGHVS and CDR2 is FNYEAQ. The CDR3 length is 15 residues. V was shortened by 5 bases and J by 2 bases, with 16 bases between the two germline ends. DNA for the CDR3: TGTGCCAGCAGCCGAGGGGCTAGCGACCCCTACGAGCAGTACTTC. This gives the protein CASSRGASDPYEQYF.

This chain links TRBV19 with TRBJ2-7, with TRBD1 identical over 8 bases. V shed 5 bases, J shed 2 bases, and the junction held 11 bases outside the gene matches. The CDR3 has 16 amino acids. The germline V gene encodes CDR1 LNHDA and CDR2 SQIVND (reference sequence). The CDR3 reads CASSAWTGNRTYEQYF. The DNA of the CDR3 is TGTGCCAGTAGTGCTTGGACAGGGAATCGAACCTACGAGCAGTACTTC.

The rearrangement links TRBV11-2 to TRBJ2-7; possible D gene TRBD2, 5 bases. With 2 bases removed from V and 3 bases from J, the gap between germline ends came to 8 bases. CDR3 length: 13 residues. The germline V gene encodes CDR1 SGHAT and CDR2 FQNNGV. The CDR3 region has the DNA TGTGCCAGCAGCTTATCGGGGATCTACGAGCAGTACTTC. Amino acid sequence: CASSLSGIYEQYF.